These 8 T cell receptor beta chains were sequenced from one sample in a study of human T cells and chemical hapten exposure (dated by TCRdb to the early 2020s). The time point tag for this specimen amounts to: healthy volunteer bleed at 2 weeks. Total RNA was extracted from unfractionated whole blood that had been collected in Tempus Blood RNA tubes. The library came from RACE. Instrument used: NextSeq 500. TCRdb passed the public sequencing reads through fastp at Q25 and MiXCR, retaining productive beta sequences. Entries are consolidated by CDR3 protein sequence, retaining the most common genes and DNA. The sample profile shows about 46,000 distinct CDR3 sequences; over 3.5% of them were found once. The ten largest clones represent roughly 1.6% of the sample. Sequencing was performed on whole blood. These receptors came from a female donor in good health. Some clones in this sample may be carry-over from other donors' samples.

This clonotype has ten or more counts. V is TRBV11-2 and J is TRBJ2-3; 7 bases are shared with TRBD1. Per the germline V gene, CDR1 is SGHAT and CDR2 is FQNNGV. Germline trimming cut 2 bases from V and 3 bases from J; bases unmatched to any gene: 2. The CDR3 is made up of 14 amino acids. CDR3 region: CASSLQGVTDTQYF. The CDR3 DNA sequence: TGTGCCAGCAGCTTACAGGGGGTGACAGATACGCAGTATTTT.

This clonotype was counted at least ten times. The CDR3 DNA reads as TGTGCCAGCAAGGCTTCCAGCGGGGCCCCAGATACGCAGTATTTT. Translation gives CASKASSGAPDTQYF. The rearrangement links TRBV6-4 to TRBJ2-3; 7 bases map to TRBD2. J gave up 4 bases and V 7 bases, and 11 bases lay outside the gene matches. The V gene's germline CDR1 is MRHNA and CDR2 SNTAGT. The CDR3 runs to 15 residues.

This clonotype was found a few times. This chain connects TRBV5-1 to TRBJ1-2; 7 nucleotides line up with TRBD1. The trim removed 1 base at V and 4 bases at J, leaving 7 bases unmatched. Germline CDR1 is SGHRS and CDR2 is YFSETQ. The CDR3 length is 15 residues. The chain's CDR3 is CASSLIGTDSYGYTF. The CDR3 DNA reads as TGCGCCAGCAGCTTGATCGGGACAGATTCCTATGGCTACACCTTC.

A remark on this clonotype: A much larger clone lies one base from this, so it may be a read error. This rearrangement joins TRBV10-3 to TRBJ1-5, with 7 bases identical to TRBD1. Per the germline V gene, CDR1 is ENHRY and CDR2 is SYGVKD. The CDR3 is made up of 13 amino acids. The CDR3 protein is CAISRDSNQPQNF. The CDR3 bases are TGTGCCATCAGTCGGGACAGCAATCAGCCCCAGAATTTT.

This clonotype was picked up many times. The chain uses TRBV7-8 and TRBJ1-5, with D unclear. Trimming took 1 base from V and 0 from J, leaving 7 bases between them. From germline, CDR1 is SGHVS and CDR2 FQNEAQ. The CDR3 has 15 amino acids. The CDR3: CASSLGRISNQPQHF. CDR3 coding DNA: TGTGCCAGCAGCTTAGGCAGGATTAGCAATCAGCCCCAGCATTTT.

There are many counts of this clonotype. The rearrangement uses TRBV7-2 and TRBJ2-3, with TRBD2 matching 11 bases. CDR3 size: 15 residues. The V gene's germline CDR1 is SGHTA and CDR2 FQGNSA. V gave up 2 bases and J gave up 9 bases; unmatched junction bases: 7. CDR3: CASSLWASGGQTQYF. In DNA form, the CDR3 reads TGTGCCAGCAGCTTATGGGCTAGCGGGGGGCAGACGCAGTATTTT.

This clonotype was seen ten or more times. The chain combines TRBV7-9 with TRBJ1-3, with D maybe TRBD1 (6 bases). V lost 5 bases to trimming and J lost 0 bases, with 23 bases between them. CDR1 and CDR2 (germline): SEHNR, FQNEAQ (reference sequence). This CDR3 is built from 19 residues. The chain's CDR3 is CASSGTGTPTFRSGNTIYF. DNA for the CDR3: TGTGCCAGCAGCGGGACCGGGACACCGACATTTCGCTCTGGAAACACCATATATTTT.

This chain links TRBV21-1 with TRBJ1-3; the table names TRBD1, a call not compared with the DNA. TRBV21-1 is labeled a pseudogene. This CDR3 is 18 amino acids long. The CDR3, as DNA: TGTGCCAGAAGCAAAGCAAAAAGGGGGCTACCATCTGGAAACACCATATATTTT. It encodes CARSKAKRGLPSGNTIYF.